One sample yielded the 21 T cell receptor beta chains listed below, sequenced in a study of T cells in Graves' hyperthyroidism and ophthalmopathy. Amplification yielded TCR beta CDR3 regions, with RNA transcripts as the source. An initial round of RT-PCR targeting the TCR CDR3 relied on the HTBI primer set. One entry per CDR3 protein results from TCRdb running MiXCR on the multiplex PCR reads. The sample carries hundreds of thousands of distinct CDR3 sequences, under 25% recorded once. The sequencing sample was made of blood. These TCRs come from a man aged 25-45 years with Graves' ophthalmopathy.

This clonotype was seen at least ten times. The CDR3, as DNA: TGTGCCAGCAGCGGAGCCGGGACAGTCAATCAGCCCCAGCATTTT. Translating gives CASSGAGTVNQPQHF. V gene TRBV9 combines with J gene TRBJ1-5, with TRBD1 identical over 7 bases. After removal of 3 bases from V and 3 bases from J, the junction contained 6 bases not matched to a gene. Germline assignment: CDR1 SGDLS and CDR2 YYNGEE. CDR3 length: 15 residues.

This clonotype was seen a handful of times. The chain couples TRBV2 to TRBJ2-1, with 10 bases lining up with TRBD2. V was pared by 2 bases and J by 3 bases, with 7 bases of the junction left unmatched. The germline gives CDR1 SNHLY, CDR2 FYNNEI. There are 17 residues in the CDR3. The CDR3 loop reads CASSEYSLAGDYNEQFF. Here the CDR3 DNA reads TGTGCCAGCAGTGAATACTCCCTAGCGGGGGACTACAATGAGCAGTTCTTC.

V and J are TRBV6-2 or TRBV6-3 and TRBJ1-1, with a weak D call TRBD1 (5 bases). V dropped 1 base and J dropped 3 bases, with 15 bases sitting between them. CDR1 MNHEY and CDR2 SVGEGT come from the germline V gene. CDR3 length: 16 amino acids. The CDR3 spells CASSYLQSLGDTEAFF. The CDR3 region has the DNA TGTGCCAGCAGTTACTTACAGTCCCTAGGGGACACTGAAGCTTTCTTT.

The chain joins TRBV28 to TRBJ1-2; D gene ambiguous. V was pared by 2 bases and J by 4 bases, with 5 bases between. The CDR3 sequence is 12 residues long. The V gene's germline CDR1 is MDHEN and CDR2 SYDVKM. The CDR3 bases are TGTGCCAGCAGTTTACCGGTCTATGGCTACACCTTC. This gives the protein CASSLPVYGYTF.

The CDR3 is CASSAGNEQYF. CDR3 nucleotides: TGCGCCAGCAGTGCCGGGAACGAGCAGTACTTC. The J gene is TRBJ2-7, the V gene TRBV10-1, with D maybe TRBD2 (5 bases). Germline V gene lookup returns CDR1 WNHNN and CDR2 SYGVQD (reference sequence). With 4 bases removed from V and 5 bases from J, the gap between germline ends came to 6 bases. The CDR3 length is 11 residues.

This clonotype was counted at least ten times. The CDR3 is CASSRGTGGSQPQHF. In DNA form, the CDR3 reads TGTGCCAGCAGCCGCGGGACAGGGGGTAGTCAGCCCCAGCATTTT. This chain uses TRBV7-2 with TRBJ1-5; 11 bases align to TRBD1. In germline, CDR1 is SGHTA, CDR2 FQGNSA. The CDR3 consists of 15 residues. V shed 5 bases and J 6 bases; nucleotides not matched to a gene: 6.

This clonotype was seen more than once but under ten times. This sequence joins TRBV7-9 and TRBJ2-1; 12 positions match TRBD1. Germline assignment: CDR1 SEHNR and CDR2 FQNEAQ (reference sequence). The CDR3 length is 19 residues. Germline trimming cut 0 bases from V and 4 bases from J; bases unmatched to any gene: 10. The CDR3 nucleotides read TGTGCCAGCAGCTTAGCCGTCGGGGACAGGGGGCGCCCTTACAATGAGCAGTTCTTC. Its protein product is CASSLAVGDRGRPYNEQFF.

The chain carries TRBV13 and TRBJ1-3; D remains unclear. Trimming shortened V by 3 bases and J by 3 bases, and 9 bases separated the two germline ends. The CDR3 sequence is 14 residues long. Germline CDR1 is PRHDT and CDR2 is FYEKMQ (reference sequence). This CDR3 is CASSFDLGGNTIYF. The CDR3, as DNA: TGTGCCAGCAGCTTTGACTTGGGTGGAAACACCATATATTTT.

The CDR3 DNA reads as TGTGCCAGCAGCGCGACATTCCGGGACCCCCTCAATGAGCAGTTCTTC. Translating it yields CASSATFRDPLNEQFF. This chain uses TRBV7-2 with TRBJ2-1, with D perhaps assigned TRBD1 or TRBD2 (5 bases each). The CDR3 totals 16 residues. V lost 5 bases and J lost 6, with 20 bases in between. CDR1 and CDR2 from the germline V gene are SGHTA and FQGNSA.

This clonotype was detected only a few times. The CDR3 region has the DNA TGTGCCAGCAGCTTAAAGGGGGCCCCCTTTGAGCAGTACTTC. Translating it yields CASSLKGAPFEQYF. The chain employs TRBV11-2 and TRBJ2-7, with TRBD1 matching over 7 bases. CDR1 and CDR2 from the germline V gene are SGHAT and FQNNGV. The CDR3 length is 14 residues. Trimming cost V 2 bases and J 7 bases; bases outside gene matches: 8.

This clonotype was observed many times. The chain carries TRBV30 and TRBJ1-1, with 9 bases that match TRBD1. V was clipped by 0 bases and J by 6 bases; unmatched bases: 5. The CDR3 runs to 14 residues. CDR1 and CDR2 (germline): GTSNPN, SVGIG (reference sequence). The chain's CDR3 is CAWSVGQGIAEAFF. DNA of the CDR3: TGTGCCTGGAGTGTAGGACAGGGGATCGCTGAAGCTTTCTTT.

This clonotype was observed many times. This chain uses TRBV12-3 or TRBV12-4 with TRBJ2-1, with D unclear. The CDR3 covers 15 residues. The V gene lost 3 bases and the J gene lost 4 bases, with 13 bases spanning the gap. This CDR3 reads CASSFMPSEYNEQFF. For the CDR3, the DNA is TGTGCCAGCAGTTTCATGCCCAGCGAATACAATGAGCAGTTCTTC.

This clonotype has just a few counts. The chain joins TRBV5-6 to TRBJ2-5, with no clear D. Germline assignment: CDR1 SGHDT and CDR2 YYEEEE. V was trimmed by 2 bases and J by 4 bases, leaving 15 bases between them. The length of the CDR3 is 15 residues. The CDR3 loop is CASSFVSWYGETQYF. In DNA form, the CDR3 reads TGTGCCAGCAGCTTCGTATCATGGTATGGAGAGACCCAGTACTTC.

V gene TRBV7-2 combines with J gene TRBJ2-2; D call uncertain. Deletions cut 1 base from V and 8 bases from J, with 8 bases between. The CDR3 sequence is 13 residues long. Looked up from germline, CDR1 is SGHTA and CDR2 is FQGNSA. CDR3 in amino acids: CASSLEPGGELFF. DNA of the CDR3: TGTGCCAGCAGCTTAGAACCTGGTGGGGAGCTGTTTTTT. The full variable domain, in which reference TRBV7-2 and TRBJ2-2 provide the parts outside the CDR3, is GAGVSQSPSNKVTEKGKDVELRCDPISGHTALYWYRQSLGQGLEFLIYFQGNSAPDKSGLPSDRFSAERTGGSVSTLTIQRTQQEDSAVYLCASSLEPGGELFFGEGSRLTVL.

This clonotype was picked up many times. The V and J genes are TRBV28 and TRBJ2-1; 9 bases align to TRBD2. The CDR3 consists of 17 residues. V was pared by 7 bases and J by 0 bases, with 10 bases of the junction left unmatched. Germline CDR1 and CDR2: MDHEN and SYDVKM. Here the CDR3 DNA reads TGTGCCAGCAAACTAGCGGGTACTCTGAGCTCCTACAATGAGCAGTTCTTC. Its protein is CASKLAGTLSSYNEQFF.

This clonotype was seen more than once but under ten times. This clone may be a read error of a much larger clone one base away. The chain links TRBV7-2 to TRBJ2-5; D is unresolved. Germline V gene sequence: CDR1 SGHTA, CDR2 FQGNSA. V dropped 2 bases and J dropped 6 bases, with 4 bases sitting between them. This CDR3 has 11 amino acids. The CDR3 region is CASSLTQTQYF. CDR3 nucleotides: TGTGCCAGCAGCTTAACACAGACCCAGTACTTC.

The chain uses TRBV7-9 and TRBJ1-1; no reliable D call. The CDR3 extends over 11 amino acids. Trimming stripped 6 bases from V and 4 bases from J, with 6 bases between. CDR1 SEHNR and CDR2 FQNEAQ come from the germline V gene (reference sequence). CDR3 amino acids: CASRVITEAFF. The CDR3 DNA reads as TGTGCCAGCAGGGTCATCACTGAAGCTTTCTTT.

This chain joins TRBV5-1 and TRBJ2-7, with 8 positions matching TRBD2. CDR3 size: 15 residues. After removal of 0 bases from V and 4 bases from J, the junction contained 6 bases not matched to a gene. Germline V gene sequence: CDR1 SGHRS, CDR2 YFSETQ. CDR3 DNA sequence: TGCGCCAGCAGCTTGGAATTAGCGGGAATATACGAGCAGTACTTC. It is translated as CASSLELAGIYEQYF.

Details on this clonotype: A read error may account for a junction end that differs from germline. The chain employs TRBV5-1 and TRBJ2-6; D is possibly TRBD1 (5 bases). Germline V CDR1 and CDR2: SGHRS, YFSETQ. CDR3 length equals 17 residues. This CDR3 reads CASSLGLVSSGANVLTF. Here the CDR3 DNA reads TGTGCCAGCAGCTTGGGGCTAGTGAGCTCTGGGGCCAACGTCCTGACTTTC.

The chain has TRBV2 and TRBJ2-2; D may be TRBD2 (5 bases). The CDR3 has 16 amino acids. With 4 bases removed from V and 0 bases from J, the gap between germline ends came to 12 bases. Germline V CDR1 and CDR2: SNHLY, FYNNEI. CDR3 sequence (DNA): TGTGCCAGCAGTGGCTACCTCGGGGCGAACACCGGGGAGCTGTTTTTT. This codes for CASSGYLGANTGELFF. Using reference TRBV2 and TRBJ2-2 for the parts outside the CDR3, the full variable domain is EPEVTQTPSHQVTQMGQEVILRCVPISNHLYFYWYRQILGQKVEFLVSFYNNEISEKSEIFDDQFSVERPDGSNFTLKIRSTKLEDSAMYFCASSGYLGANTGELFFGEGSRLTVL.

V usage is TRBV7-3 and J usage is TRBJ2-3; 8 nucleotides agree with TRBD2. CDR1 and CDR2 from the germline V gene are SGHTA and FQGTGA. The CDR3 covers 15 residues. J gave up 3 bases and V 5 bases, and 7 bases lay outside the gene matches. CDR3 sequence reads: CASSPNGLATDTQYF. CDR3 nucleotide sequence: TGTGCCAGCAGCCCTAATGGACTAGCAACAGATACGCAGTATTTT.